Presented here are 22 T cell receptor beta chains from one specimen sequenced in a study of T cell repertoires in cytomegalovirus infection. TCRdb analysed the reads with MiXCR anew, one entry per CDR3 protein. The sample includes around 490,000 distinct CDR3 sequences, 26% seen only once; the top ten take 13%. The sample taken for sequencing was PBMCs. These receptors originate from a human donor in good health (CMV status not recorded). Some clones in this sample may be carry-over from other donors' samples.

This chain links TRBV28 with TRBJ2-7; D is possibly TRBD1 (6 bases). Between the trimmed V and J ends, which lost 6 bases and 3 bases, there was a span of 21 bases. CDR1 and CDR2 (germline): MDHEN, SYDVKM. This CDR3 spans 16 amino acids. CDR3 sequence (DNA): TGTGCCAGCAGGCCGACGCCCACAGGGTCGAACTACGAGCAGTACTTC. It encodes CASRPTPTGSNYEQYF.

This clonotype has a handful of counts. The chain uses TRBV12-3 or TRBV12-4 and TRBJ1-4, with D tentatively TRBD1 (6 bases). Trimming removed 8 bases at V and 7 bases at J, with 23 bases between. The CDR3 covers 16 residues. Here the CDR3 reads CASAKPGRGGGEKLFF. The CDR3 nucleotides read TGTGCCAGCGCAAAACCTGGGAGGGGAGGGGGTGAAAAACTGTTTTTT.

This clonotype was counted between two and nine times. This chain joins TRBV7-6 and TRBJ2-3; 15 nucleotides align to TRBD2. J was trimmed by 3 bases and V by 4 bases; bases with no gene match: 5. Germline CDR1 SGHVS, CDR2 FNYEAQ. The CDR3 spans 17 residues. The CDR3 sequence: CASSWPGTSGRTDTQYF. CDR3 sequence (DNA): TGTGCCAGCAGCTGGCCAGGGACTAGCGGGAGGACAGATACGCAGTATTTT.

This chain uses TRBV7-9 with TRBJ1-1, with D possibly TRBD1 on 6 matching bases. Germline CDR1 is SEHNR and CDR2 is FQNEAQ (reference sequence). The CDR3 totals 13 residues. V was trimmed by 5 bases and J by 4 bases, leaving 11 bases between them. CDR3 nucleotide sequence: TGTGCCAGCAGCGACACAGGGATCACTGAAGCTTTCTTT. Encoded protein: CASSDTGITEAFF.

This clonotype has a handful of counts. The chain combines TRBV12-3 or TRBV12-4 with TRBJ2-1; perhaps TRBD1 as D (8 bases). V was cut by 8 bases and J by 6 bases, with 32 bases left in between. This CDR3 spans 19 amino acids. This CDR3 is CASVRTGWVAWEGRNEQFF. CDR3 in DNA: TGTGCCAGCGTACGGACAGGGTGGGTTGCGTGGGAGGGCCGCAATGAGCAGTTCTTC.

The chain has TRBV6-6 and TRBJ1-5, with a tentative D call TRBD1 (6 bases). V was cut by 6 bases and J by 4 bases, with 16 bases left in between. The germline V gene has CDR1 MNHNY and CDR2 SVGAGI (reference sequence). The CDR3 is 15 residues long. CDR3 residues: CASRTGGQGNQPQHF. CDR3 DNA: TGTGCCAGCAGAACGGGGGGCCAGGGAAATCAGCCCCAGCATTTT.

The chain couples TRBV19 to TRBJ2-1, with D tentatively TRBD2 (5 bases). The CDR3 is 13 amino acids. V lost 5 bases, J lost 7 bases, and 12 bases lay in between. Germline lookup yields CDR1 LNHDA and CDR2 SQIVND (reference sequence). CDR3 nucleotide sequence: TGTGCCAGTAGTTTTGGACTCGGAAATGAGCAGTTCTTC. Translation: CASSFGLGNEQFF.

There are a few counts of this clonotype. The chain links TRBV19 to TRBJ2-2; the D is unclear. The CDR3 sequence is 16 residues long. The germline V gene encodes CDR1 LNHDA and CDR2 SQIVND (reference sequence). V shed 3 bases and J shed 1 base, with 12 bases lying between them. CDR3 bases: TGTGCCAGTAGTATTTCCAGAATGGAGAACACCGGGGAGCTGTTTTTT. This translates into CASSISRMENTGELFF.

This sequence joins TRBV28 and TRBJ2-2; 8 bases map to TRBD2. The germline V gene has CDR1 MDHEN and CDR2 SYDVKM. The CDR3 covers 18 residues. Germline trimming cut 4 bases from V and 0 bases from J; bases unmatched to any gene: 10. This chain's CDR3 is CASSSRGSGAPNTGELFF. For the CDR3, the DNA is TGTGCCAGCAGTTCCCGGGGTAGCGGGGCCCCGAACACCGGGGAGCTGTTTTTT.

The gene calls are TRBV9 and TRBJ2-2; 8 bases map to TRBD1. In germline, CDR1 is SGDLS, CDR2 YYNGEE. The ends lost 4 bases at V and 6 bases at J; junction bases unmatched: 11. The CDR3 spans 16 residues. CDR3 residues: CASSPRTGSKAGELFF. The CDR3, as DNA: TGTGCCAGCAGCCCTCGGACAGGGAGTAAGGCCGGGGAGCTGTTTTTT.

In its sample, this clonotype was seen a few times. This chain links TRBV4-1 with TRBJ1-1; TRBD1 is a possible D gene (6 bases). CDR1 MGHRA and CDR2 YSYEKL come from the germline V gene. The germline V and J ends were trimmed by 0 bases and 0 bases, with 14 bases remaining between them. CDR3 length equals 17 residues. The CDR3 loop reads CASSQEGGQNMNTEAFF. In nucleotides, the CDR3 is TGCGCCAGCAGCCAAGAGGGGGGACAAAACATGAACACTGAAGCTTTCTTT.

V and J are TRBV19 and TRBJ2-3; D is unresolved. V lost 2 bases and J lost 0, with 6 bases in between. Germline V gene data show CDR1 as LNHDA and CDR2 as SQIVND (reference sequence). The CDR3 runs 14 residues. The CDR3 sequence is CASSIKTSTDTQYF. The CDR3 nucleotides read TGTGCCAGTAGTATAAAGACGAGCACAGATACGCAGTATTTT.

This clonotype has more than one count but fewer than ten. This chain links TRBV6-6 with TRBJ2-7; D not resolved. V lost 7 bases to trimming and J lost 6 bases, with 16 bases between them. This CDR3 is built from 13 residues. Germline-derived CDR1 and CDR2 are MNHNY and SVGAGI (reference sequence). As DNA, the CDR3 is TGTGCCAGCACCGGCGACCTATTTGCCGAGCAGTACGTC. Translation: CASTGDLFAEQYV.

The chain is built from TRBV5-1 and TRBJ2-3; the D is unclear. Trimming shortened V by 2 bases and J by 2 bases, and 12 bases separated the two germline ends. Germline assignment: CDR1 SGHRS and CDR2 YFSETQ. This CDR3 contains 15 residues. The CDR3 spells CASSFGGPTTDTQYF. The CDR3 DNA follows: TGCGCCAGCAGCTTTGGTGGGCCCACCACAGATACGCAGTATTTT.

This clonotype was seen many times. CDR3 sequence reads: CASSLQEWADTQYF. As DNA, the CDR3 is TGTGCCAGCAGCCTACAGGAGTGGGCAGATACGCAGTATTTT. The chain has TRBV7-2 and TRBJ2-3; tentative D call: TRBD1 (5 bases). This CDR3 comprises 14 residues. V gave up 5 bases and J gave up 4 bases, with 13 bases separating them. CDR1 is SGHTA, CDR2 FQGNSA, per germline.

In this sample, this clonotype turned up many times. The chain couples TRBV7-2 to TRBJ2-7, with 7 positions matching TRBD2. CDR1 SGHTA and CDR2 FQGNSA come from the germline V gene. V shed 5 bases and J 3 bases; nucleotides not matched to a gene: 10. The CDR3 spans 15 residues. CDR3 amino acids: CASSPSGDFFYEQYF. Written as DNA, the CDR3 is TGTGCCAGCAGCCCCAGCGGGGACTTCTTCTACGAGCAGTACTTC.

The gene calls are TRBV20-1 and TRBJ2-1; weak D call: TRBD2 (5 bases). Germline CDR1 and CDR2: DFQATT and SNEGSKA (reference sequence). Deletions cut 4 bases from V and 5 bases from J, with 15 bases between. The CDR3 contains 14 residues. CDR3 in amino acids: CSATRGRVDNEQFF. The CDR3 DNA follows: TGCAGTGCTACCCGAGGGCGGGTGGACAATGAGCAGTTCTTC.

This clonotype was counted many times. This rearrangement joins TRBV7-2 to TRBJ2-1; perhaps TRBD1 as D (5 bases). This CDR3 has 12 residues. Germline V gene data show CDR1 as SGHTA and CDR2 as FQGNSA. V lost 4 bases and J lost 12, with 13 bases in between. The CDR3: CASSSGFRGQFF. The CDR3 DNA sequence: TGTGCCAGCAGCTCCGGGTTTAGGGGGCAGTTCTTC.

This clonotype has only a few counts. The chain links TRBV24-1 to TRBJ2-4; weak D call: TRBD2 (6 bases). This CDR3 is 14 amino acids long. The ends were cut back, 5 bases at V and 8 bases at J, with 15 bases in the middle. CDR1 is KGHDR, CDR2 SFDVKD, per germline. The CDR3 coding sequence is TGTGCCACCAGTGGCCCTCCGAGGAGGGACATTCAGTACTTC. Translated, it gives CATSGPPRRDIQYF.

This chain connects TRBV12-3 or TRBV12-4 to TRBJ2-7, with D perhaps assigned TRBD1 or TRBD2 (5 bases each). The CDR3 covers 15 residues. V lost 5 bases and J 0 bases, leaving 14 bases between the germline ends. CDR3 amino acids: CASSKGTQSSYEQYF. The CDR3, as DNA: TGTGCCAGCAGTAAAGGGACCCAGAGCTCCTACGAGCAGTACTTC.

The CDR3 region is CASSDVPGQGEGEQFF. CDR3 DNA sequence: TGTGCCAGCAGTGACGTGCCGGGACAGGGAGAGGGTGAGCAGTTCTTC. The V call is TRBV6-4, the J call TRBJ2-1; 9 bases align to TRBD1. CDR3 length equals 16 residues. Germline V gives CDR1 MRHNA, CDR2 SNTAGT. V shed 2 bases, J shed 9 bases, and the junction held 11 bases outside the gene matches.

The V call is TRBV13, the J call TRBJ2-7, with 7 bases lining up with TRBD2. The ends lost 5 bases at V and 5 bases at J; junction bases unmatched: 6. The CDR3 runs 13 residues. Germline loops: CDR1 PRHDT, CDR2 FYEKMQ (reference sequence). DNA of the CDR3: TGTGCCAGCAGCCGTGGACTAGACCACGAGCAGTACGTC. This sequence encodes CASSRGLDHEQYV.